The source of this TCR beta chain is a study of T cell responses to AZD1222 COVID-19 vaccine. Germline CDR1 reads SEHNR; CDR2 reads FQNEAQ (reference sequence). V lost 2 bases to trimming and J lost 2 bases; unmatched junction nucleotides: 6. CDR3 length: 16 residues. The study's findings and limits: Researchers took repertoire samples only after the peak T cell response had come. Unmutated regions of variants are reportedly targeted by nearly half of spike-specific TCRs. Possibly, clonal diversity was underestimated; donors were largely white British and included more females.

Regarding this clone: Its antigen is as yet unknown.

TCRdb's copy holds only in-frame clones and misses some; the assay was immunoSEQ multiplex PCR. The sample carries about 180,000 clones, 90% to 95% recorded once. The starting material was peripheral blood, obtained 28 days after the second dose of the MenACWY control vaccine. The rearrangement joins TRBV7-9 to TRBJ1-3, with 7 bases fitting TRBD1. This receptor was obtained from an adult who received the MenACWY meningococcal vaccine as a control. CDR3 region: CASSLSYGTAGNTIYF. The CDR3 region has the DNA TGTGCCAGCAGCTTATCCTACGGGACAGCTGGAAACACCATATATTTT.